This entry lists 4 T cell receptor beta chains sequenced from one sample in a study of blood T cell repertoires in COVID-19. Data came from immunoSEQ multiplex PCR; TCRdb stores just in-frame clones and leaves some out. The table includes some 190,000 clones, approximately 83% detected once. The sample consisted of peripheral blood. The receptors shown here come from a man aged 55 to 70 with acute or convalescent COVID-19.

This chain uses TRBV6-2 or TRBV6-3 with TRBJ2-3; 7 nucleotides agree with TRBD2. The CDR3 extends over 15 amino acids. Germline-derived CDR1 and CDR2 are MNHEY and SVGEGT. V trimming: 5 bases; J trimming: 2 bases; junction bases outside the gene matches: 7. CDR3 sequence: CASSQRREITDTQYF. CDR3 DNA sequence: TGTGCCAGCAGTCAACGGCGGGAGATCACAGATACGCAGTATTTT.

In DNA, the CDR3 is TGTGCCAGCAGCGTAGAGGGGAGCGGGAGGGGAGAGACCCAGTACTTC. It specifies CASSVEGSGRGETQYF. The J gene is TRBJ2-5, the V gene TRBV9; the match to TRBD2 covers 10 bases. Germline V CDR1 and CDR2: SGDLS, YYNGEE. The CDR3 is 16 residues long. V lost 0 bases and J lost 4; bases outside the gene matches: 6.

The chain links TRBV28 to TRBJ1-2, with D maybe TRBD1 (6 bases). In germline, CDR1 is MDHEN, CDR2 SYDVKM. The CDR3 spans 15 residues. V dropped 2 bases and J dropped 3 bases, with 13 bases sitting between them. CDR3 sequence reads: CASSLGLGAYYGYTF. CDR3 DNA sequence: TGTGCCAGCAGTTTAGGTTTGGGGGCTTACTATGGCTACACCTTC.

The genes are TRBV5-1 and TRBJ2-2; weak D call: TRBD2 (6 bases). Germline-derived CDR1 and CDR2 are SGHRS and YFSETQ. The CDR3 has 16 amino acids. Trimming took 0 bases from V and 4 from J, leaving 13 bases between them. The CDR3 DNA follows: TGCGCCAGCAGCTTGGACGGGAGTAGCGGCACCGGGGAGCTGTTTTTT. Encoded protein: CASSLDGSSGTGELFF.